This passage covers 22 T cell receptor beta chains from one sample sequenced in a study of cytomegalovirus exposure and HLA in healthy donors. The PCR made use of 60 Vbeta and 13 Jbeta primers. Produced via immunoSEQ multiplex PCR; TCRdb's table is partial and in-frame only. The table has about 93,000 clones, over 65% seen once. The sample consisted of PBMCs. The receptors were sampled from a man in his fifties or sixties in good health and CMV-seronegative.

The chain has TRBV7-9 and TRBJ1-2; unclear D gene. Germline CDR1 is SEHNR and CDR2 is FQNEAQ (reference sequence). CDR3 length: 15 amino acids. The germline V and J ends were trimmed by 1 base and 4 bases, with 13 bases remaining between them. CDR3 bases: TGTGCCAGCAGCTTAGGGTCACAGTTCTTCTATGGCTACACCTTC. Protein sequence: CASSLGSQFFYGYTF.

The gene calls are TRBV28 and TRBJ1-2; TRBD1 matches at 9 bases. The CDR3 covers 16 residues. Germline V lookup: CDR1 MDHEN, CDR2 SYDVKM. V shed 2 bases and J 4 bases; nucleotides not matched to a gene: 8. CDR3 residues: CASSLNRGRALYGYTF. DNA for the CDR3: TGTGCCAGCAGTTTAAACAGGGGGCGCGCTCTCTATGGCTACACCTTC.

V usage is TRBV4-2 and J usage is TRBJ2-7; 8 bases map to TRBD1. V shed 1 base, J shed 12 bases, and the junction held 5 bases outside the gene matches. The CDR3 length is 12 residues. Germline V gene data show CDR1 as LGHNA and CDR2 as YNFKEQ. The CDR3 sequence is CASSQGSGGRYF. CDR3 in DNA: TGTGCCAGCAGCCAAGGTTCAGGGGGCCGGTACTTC.

This clone has a single count. The gene calls are TRBV28 and TRBJ1-4; 7 bases align to TRBD1. J gave up 0 bases and V 8 bases, and 0 bases lay outside the gene matches. The CDR3 is made up of 13 amino acids. The V gene's germline CDR1 is MDHEN and CDR2 SYDVKM. CDR3 sequence: CASQGATNEKLFF. In DNA, the CDR3 is TGTGCCAGCCAGGGGGCAACTAATGAAAAACTGTTTTTT.

The chain carries TRBV30 and TRBJ2-3; 10 bases agree with TRBD2. J gave up 8 bases and V 3 bases, and 5 bases lay outside the gene matches. Germline-derived CDR1 and CDR2 are GTSNPN and SVGIG (reference sequence). The CDR3 contains 13 residues. CDR3 residues: CAWSGLAGVTQYF. Written as DNA, the CDR3 is TGTGCCTGGAGCGGGCTAGCGGGAGTTACGCAGTATTTT.

The genes are TRBV7-9 and TRBJ1-2; TRBD1 matches 10 bases. CDR3 length equals 16 residues. CDR1 is SEHNR, CDR2 FQNEAQ, per germline (reference sequence). Germline trimming cut 5 bases from V and 2 bases from J; bases unmatched to any gene: 8. The CDR3 DNA reads as TGTGCCAGCAGCCCTAGGGGACAGGGGCCGAACTATGGCTACACCTTC. Translated, it gives CASSPRGQGPNYGYTF.

The chain joins TRBV19 to TRBJ2-7, with 7 nucleotides matching TRBD1. The CDR3 loop spans 12 amino acids. J was trimmed by 4 bases and V by 9 bases; bases with no gene match: 6. The germline V gene has CDR1 LNHDA and CDR2 SQIVND (reference sequence). The CDR3 spells CASRDRGYEQYF. CDR3 coding DNA: TGTGCCAGCCGGGACAGAGGGTACGAGCAGTACTTC.

V usage is TRBV7-9 and J usage is TRBJ2-3; 7 bases align to TRBD1. Unmatched junction bases numbered 14, after V lost 4 bases and J lost 7 bases. The CDR3 is made up of 16 amino acids. Looked up from germline, CDR1 is SEHNR and CDR2 is FQNEAQ (reference sequence). The CDR3 protein is CASSSKGGAGVNTQYF. Written as DNA, the CDR3 is TGTGCCAGCAGCTCAAAAGGGGGCGCCGGGGTAAATACGCAGTATTTT. Combining the CDR3 with reference TRBV7-9 and TRBJ2-3 gives the whole variable domain DTGVSQNPRHKITKRGQNVTFRCDPISEHNRLYWYRQTLGQGPEFLTYFQNEAQLEKSRLLSDRFSAERPKGSFSTLEIQRTEQGDSAMYLCASSSKGGAGVNTQYFGPGTRLTVL.

The chain combines TRBV10-1 with TRBJ2-7; maybe TRBD1 (5 bases). The CDR3 spans 13 residues. Trimming removed 8 bases at V and 3 bases at J, with 14 bases between. CDR1 is WNHNN, CDR2 SYGVQD, per germline (reference sequence). CDR3 bases: TGCGCCAGCTCAGGCAGGGCAAACTACGAGCAGTACTTC. Encoded protein: CASSGRANYEQYF.

The chain carries TRBV28 and TRBJ1-5; D is undetermined. Germline CDR1 and CDR2: MDHEN and SYDVKM. Trimming stripped 3 bases from V and 7 bases from J, with 7 bases between. This CDR3 is built from 12 residues. In nucleotides, the CDR3 is TGTGCCAGCAGTTTCCGGAGGCAGCCCCAGCATTTT. Protein product: CASSFRRQPQHF.

The V and J genes are TRBV4-1 and TRBJ1-2; 7 bases map to TRBD1. The length of the CDR3 is 15 residues. Germline values: CDR1 MGHRA, CDR2 YSYEKL. V lost 1 base, J lost 3 bases, and 5 bases stayed unmatched. The CDR3 loop is CASSQVARGDYGYTF. The CDR3 DNA reads TGCGCCAGCAGCCAAGTGGCCAGGGGGGACTATGGCTACACCTTC.

The J gene is TRBJ2-3, the V gene TRBV2; D perhaps matches TRBD2 (6 bases). Germline V gene lookup returns CDR1 SNHLY and CDR2 FYNNEI. This CDR3 contains 12 residues. V lost 9 bases and J lost 8, with 15 bases in between. The CDR3 nucleotides are TGTGCCAGTACCGAGGGAGCGGGTACGCAGTATTTT. Translating gives CASTEGAGTQYF.

The chain recombines TRBV21-1 with TRBJ2-7; the table's TRBD2 call for D was not verified on the DNA. TRBV21-1 is given as a pseudogene. The CDR3 consists of 16 residues. In DNA, the CDR3 is TGTGCCAGCAGCAAAGTTGCGAGGGGAGGTCCCTACGAGCAGTACTTC. Its protein is CASSKVARGGPYEQYF.

This clone was picked up a small number of times. The chain couples TRBV9 to TRBJ2-1; 7 nucleotides line up with TRBD1. This CDR3 is 15 amino acids long. CDR1 SGDLS and CDR2 YYNGEE come from the germline V gene. Losses at the gene ends were 2 bases for V and 3 bases for J; bases not matched to a gene: 5. DNA of the CDR3: TGTGCCAGCAGCGTCACAGGGGCCCACTACAATGAGCAGTTCTTC. Amino acids: CASSVTGAHYNEQFF.

V usage is TRBV6-5 and J usage is TRBJ2-7; TRBD2 agrees at 10 bases. Trimming removed 6 bases from V and 4 bases from J; junction bases left unmatched: 3. Looked up from germline, CDR1 is MNHEY and CDR2 is SVGAGI. This CDR3 is built from 13 residues. Here the CDR3 reads CASSASGSYEQYF. Written as DNA, the CDR3 is TGTGCCAGCAGCGCTAGCGGGAGTTACGAGCAGTACTTC.

The gene calls are TRBV5-5 and TRBJ2-7; unclear D gene. CDR1 and CDR2 from the germline V gene are SGHKS and YYEKEE (reference sequence). Between the trimmed V and J ends, which lost 0 bases and 3 bases, there was a span of 10 bases. CDR3 length: 14 residues. The CDR3 bases are TGTGCCAGCAGCTTGGCCCACTTGCGCTACGAGCAGTACTTC. Residues: CASSLAHLRYEQYF.

The chain links TRBV7-3 to TRBJ2-2, with 11 bases fitting TRBD2. The CDR3 has 19 residues. Unmatched junction bases numbered 10, after V lost 4 bases and J lost 0 bases. Germline CDR1 reads SGHTA; CDR2 reads FQGTGA. The CDR3 loop reads CASSSLPGLADPNTGELFF. CDR3 bases: TGTGCCAGCAGCTCTTTACCGGGACTAGCGGACCCGAACACCGGGGAGCTGTTTTTT. Combining the CDR3 with reference TRBV7-3 and TRBJ2-2 gives the whole variable domain GAGVSQTPSNKVTEKGKYVELRCDPISGHTALYWYRQSLGQGPEFLIYFQGTGAADDSGLPNDRFFAVRPEGSVSTLKIQRTERGDSAVYLCASSSLPGLADPNTGELFFGEGSRLTVL.

CDR3 sequence reads: CASSKGAGELFF. The CDR3 DNA sequence: TGTGCCAGCAGCAAGGGGGCCGGGGAGCTGTTTTTT. The J gene is TRBJ2-2, the V gene TRBV7-3; tentative D call: TRBD1 (6 bases). CDR1 is SGHTA, CDR2 FQGTGA, per germline. The length of the CDR3 is 12 residues. Deletions cut 5 bases from V and 6 bases from J, with 7 bases between.

The chain couples TRBV4-3 to TRBJ2-1, with 9 positions matching TRBD1. The J segment lost 0 bases and the V segment lost 4 bases, leaving 1 base of the junction unmatched. CDR1 LGHNA and CDR2 YSLEER come from the germline V gene. The CDR3 contains 15 residues. The CDR3 loop is CASSLDRGSYNEQFF. The DNA of the CDR3 is TGCGCCAGCAGCCTGGACAGGGGCTCCTACAATGAGCAGTTCTTC.

The chain has TRBV5-4 and TRBJ2-7; 8 bases match TRBD1. CDR3 length: 15 amino acids. Germline-derived CDR1 and CDR2 are SGHNT and YYREEE (reference sequence). With 4 bases clipped from V and 2 bases from J, the junction kept 8 bases outside the gene matches. The CDR3 sequence is CASSPDRGRPYEQYF. CDR3 nucleotides: TGTGCCAGCAGCCCAGACAGGGGCCGTCCCTACGAGCAGTACTTC.

This chain links TRBV30 with TRBJ1-4; D is uncertain. The germline CDR1 and CDR2 sequences are GTSNPN and SVGIG (reference sequence). The germline V and J ends were trimmed by 3 bases and 3 bases, with 8 bases remaining between them. The CDR3 covers 13 residues. CDR3 residues: CAWSPDPNEKLFF. CDR3 coding DNA: TGTGCCTGGAGCCCAGATCCTAATGAAAAACTGTTTTTT.

The chain recombines TRBV5-4 with TRBJ2-3; 8 nucleotides line up with TRBD1. V shed 0 bases, J shed 0 bases, and the junction held 3 bases outside the gene matches. The CDR3 is 16 amino acids. CDR1 is SGHNT, CDR2 YYREEE, per germline (reference sequence). This CDR3 is CASSLEGQASTDTQYF. The CDR3 DNA is TGTGCCAGCAGCTTGGAGGGACAGGCTAGCACAGATACGCAGTATTTT.